This TCR beta chain stems from a study of T cells in Graves' hyperthyroidism and ophthalmopathy. RNA transcripts were the template for amplifying TCR beta CDR3 regions. First-round RT-PCR targeting the TCR CDR3 was performed with the HTBI primer set. Each CDR3 protein is one row after TCRdb ran MiXCR on the multiplex PCR reads. The sample lists about 350,000 distinct CDR3 sequences, more than 11% seen once, with approximately 23% in the top ten. This clonotype came up many times. Its cognate antigen is unknown. Study-level findings and limits: Most thyroid clonotypes that were expanded above 0.001 also turned up in blood.

Fresh 10 ml peripheral blood yielded PBMCs. The receptor was isolated from a woman in her twenties or thirties with Graves' hyperthyroidism. The source material was blood.

CDR3 sequence reads: CAILTGGNEQYF. The CDR3 nucleotides are TGTGCCATCCTGACAGGGGGCAACGAGCAGTACTTC. The chain combines TRBV10-3 with TRBJ2-7, with 10 positions matching TRBD1. Germline lookup yields CDR1 ENHRY and CDR2 SYGVKD. The V segment lost 8 bases and the J segment 5 bases; nucleotides outside the gene matches: 3. There are 12 residues in the CDR3.